This entry lists 2 T cell receptor beta chains sequenced from one sample in a study of cytomegalovirus exposure and HLA in healthy donors. TCRdb's table, derived via immunoSEQ multiplex PCR, lists solely in-frame clones and lacks some. Altogether approximately 54,000 clones are present, roughly 90% being singletons, with the ten largest covering more than 8%. Material: PBMCs. The receptors come from a woman aged 18-29 years in good health and CMV-seropositive.

The rearrangement joins TRBV5-4 to TRBJ2-1, with a weak D call TRBD2 (6 bases). Germline V gives CDR1 SGHNT, CDR2 YYREEE (reference sequence). This CDR3 has 15 amino acids. V gave up 2 bases and J gave up 5 bases, with 14 bases separating them. The DNA of the CDR3 is TGTGCCAGCAGCTTCTGGCCGCGGGGTGACAATGAGCAGTTCTTC. It codes for CASSFWPRGDNEQFF.

CDR3 region: CAISVTSGDPDTQYF. Here the CDR3 DNA reads TGTGCCATCAGTGTAACTAGCGGGGACCCAGATACGCAGTATTTT. The gene calls are TRBV10-3 and TRBJ2-3, with 10 nucleotides matching TRBD2. Germline V lookup: CDR1 ENHRY, CDR2 SYGVKD. The CDR3 is made up of 15 amino acids. Trimming at V came to 4 bases and at J to 4 bases, leaving 5 bases not matched to a gene.